This TCR beta chain appears in the sequencing data of a study of blood T cell repertoires in COVID-19. About the research overall: The United States, Italy and Spain supplied acute and convalescent COVID-19 samples. T cells, B-cell-depleted T cells, or PBMCs provided the cDNA or gDNA that served as material.

Original analysis: Amplifying reference gene primers gave estimates of nucleated cell counts. Profiled with immunoSEQ multiplex PCR; TCRdb holds only in-frame clones, not every one. The V and J calls and clone size were taken over from that table, and D and trimming were inferred from the DNA. Of some 210,000 clones in the sample, about 86% were seen once. The clonotype comes from a man aged 50 or older with active or convalescent COVID-19. Material: peripheral blood.

For the CDR3, the DNA is TGCGCCAGCAGCTTAACCCCCGGACTAGCGGTGACTAGCACAGATACGCAGTATTTT. Translation gives CASSLTPGLAVTSTDTQYF. The V gene is TRBV5-1, the J gene TRBJ2-3; 10 bases align to TRBD2. This CDR3 region has 19 residues. CDR1 is SGHRS, CDR2 YFSETQ, per germline. V trimming: 2 bases; J trimming: 0 bases; junction bases outside the gene matches: 12.